Sequencing of this TCR beta chain was carried out in a study of T cells in Graves' hyperthyroidism and ophthalmopathy. Amplification of TCR beta CDR3 regions was performed using RNA transcripts as template. A set of HTBI primers served as the primers for a first-round RT-PCR of the TCR CDR3. TCRdb processed the multiplex PCR reads anew with MiXCR; each CDR3 protein has one entry. The sample gives 370,000 or so distinct CDR3 sequences, approximately 25% of which show up once; around four fifths is in the top ten. In patients aged 18 to 65, hyperthyroidism was newly diagnosed, with duration under 2 months. This CDR3 has 16 amino acids. The germline CDR1 and CDR2 sequences are SGHRS and YFSETQ.

The sample taken for sequencing was blood. The TCR comes from a man in his forties or fifties with Graves' hyperthyroidism. J is TRBJ2-7 and V is TRBV5-1, with no clear D. The assigned J gene may be wrong: the sequence end matches TRBJ2-1 better. CDR3 sequence (DNA): TGCGCCAGCAGCTTGGGCCCTTTAGGTGGATCCTACGAGCAGTTCTTC. Its translation is CASSLGPLGGSYEQFF.